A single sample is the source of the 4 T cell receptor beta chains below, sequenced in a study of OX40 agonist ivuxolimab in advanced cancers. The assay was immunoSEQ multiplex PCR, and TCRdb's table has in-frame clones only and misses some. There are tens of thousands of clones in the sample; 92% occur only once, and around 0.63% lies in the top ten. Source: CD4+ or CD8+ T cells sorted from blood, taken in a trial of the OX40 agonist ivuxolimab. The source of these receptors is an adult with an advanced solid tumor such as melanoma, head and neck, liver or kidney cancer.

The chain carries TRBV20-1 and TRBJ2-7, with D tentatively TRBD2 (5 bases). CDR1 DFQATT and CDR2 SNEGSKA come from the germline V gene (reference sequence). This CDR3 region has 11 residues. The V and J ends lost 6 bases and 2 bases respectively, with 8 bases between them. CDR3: CSASGTYEQYF. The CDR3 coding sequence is TGCAGTGCATCCGGGACCTACGAGCAGTACTTC.

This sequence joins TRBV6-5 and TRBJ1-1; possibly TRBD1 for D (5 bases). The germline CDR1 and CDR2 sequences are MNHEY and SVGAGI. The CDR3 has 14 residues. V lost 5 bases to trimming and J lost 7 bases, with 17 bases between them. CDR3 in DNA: TGTGCCAGCAGTCCTAGGCTCCCAACAGGTGAAGCTTTCTTT. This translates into CASSPRLPTGEAFF.

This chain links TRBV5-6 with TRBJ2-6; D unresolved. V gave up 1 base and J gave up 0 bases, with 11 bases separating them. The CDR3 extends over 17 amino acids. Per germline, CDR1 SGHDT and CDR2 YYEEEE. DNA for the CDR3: TGTGCCAGCAGCTTGCGAGTCGGCCCCTCTGGGGCCAACGTCCTGACTTTC. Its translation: CASSLRVGPSGANVLTF.

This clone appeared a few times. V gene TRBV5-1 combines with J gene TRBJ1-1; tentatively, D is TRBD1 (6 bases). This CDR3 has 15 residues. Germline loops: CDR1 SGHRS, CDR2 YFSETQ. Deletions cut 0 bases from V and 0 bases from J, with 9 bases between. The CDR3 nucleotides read TGCGCCAGCAGCTTGGCACAGGGTTTGAACACTGAAGCTTTCTTT. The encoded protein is CASSLAQGLNTEAFF.